A single T cell receptor (beta chain) is shown here with its context. V lost 1 base and J 7 bases, leaving 10 bases between the germline ends. Germline CDR1 reads MNHEY; CDR2 reads SVGAGI. The CDR3 is 13 residues long. The data were obtained in a study of control samples from healthy donors and cancer patients. Assay: immunoSEQ multiplex PCR; the TCRdb copy retains only in-frame clones and omits some. This sample has 150,000 or so clones, with around 94% found just once. The V call is TRBV6-5, the J call TRBJ1-2, with TRBD1 as a possible D gene (5 bases). The sequence derives from a man in his sixties with colorectal cancer. The sample taken for sequencing was PBMCs. In DNA form, the CDR3 reads TGTGCCAGCAGTTACTACCAGGGTAGTGGCTACACCTTC. This sequence encodes CASSYYQGSGYTF.